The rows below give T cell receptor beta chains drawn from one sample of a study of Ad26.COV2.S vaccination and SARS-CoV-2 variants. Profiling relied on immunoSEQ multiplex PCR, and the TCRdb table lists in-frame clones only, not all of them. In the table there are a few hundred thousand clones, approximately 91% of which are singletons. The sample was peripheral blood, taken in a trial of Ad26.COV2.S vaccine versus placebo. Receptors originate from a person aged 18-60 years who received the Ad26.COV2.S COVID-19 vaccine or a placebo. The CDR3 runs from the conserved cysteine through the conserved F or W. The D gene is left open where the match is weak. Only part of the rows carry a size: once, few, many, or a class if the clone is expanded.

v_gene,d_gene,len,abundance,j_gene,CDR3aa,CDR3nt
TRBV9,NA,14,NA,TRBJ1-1,CASSVAWGNTEAFF,TGTGCCAGCAGCGTAGCGTGGGGGAACACTGAAGCTTTCTTT
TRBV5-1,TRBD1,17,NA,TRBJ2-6,CASSRGTGGAGANVLTF,TGCGCCAGCAGCCGGGGGACAGGGGGTGCTGGGGCCAACGTCCTGACTTTC
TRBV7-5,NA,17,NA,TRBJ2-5,CARSLRGQGAPQETQYF,TGTGCCAGAAGCCTAAGGGGACAGGGGGCCCCCCAAGAGACCCAGTACTTC
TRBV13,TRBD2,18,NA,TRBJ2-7,CASSLGSGLGAGTLEQYF,TGTGCCAGCAGCTTAGGCTCGGGGTTGGGAGCGGGGACCCTCGAGCAGTACTTC
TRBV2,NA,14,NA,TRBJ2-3,CASSERISTDTQYF,TGTGCCAGCAGTGAAAGGATCAGCACAGATACGCAGTATTTT
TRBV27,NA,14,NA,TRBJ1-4,CASNFNRSNEKLFF,TGTGCCAGCAATTTTAACAGGTCTAATGAAAAACTGTTTTTT
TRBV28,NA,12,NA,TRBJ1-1,CASSPARIIAFF,TGTGCCAGCAGCCCCGCACGAATCATAGCTTTCTTT
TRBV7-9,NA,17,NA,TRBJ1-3,CASSLSAAGTSGNTIYF,TGTGCCAGCAGCTTATCCGCCGCTGGGACATCTGGAAACACCATATATTTT
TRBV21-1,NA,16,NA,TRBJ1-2,CASSKDPRVSGYGYTF,TGTGCCAGCAGCAAAGACCCCAGGGTTTCTGGCTATGGCTACACCTTC
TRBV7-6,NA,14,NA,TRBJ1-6,CASSLGGVNSPLHF,TGTGCCAGCAGCTTAGGGGGGGTAAATTCACCCCTCCACTTT
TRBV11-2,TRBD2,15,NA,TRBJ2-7,CASSSSRTGGYEQYF,TGTGCCAGCAGCTCCTCCCGGACGGGAGGCTACGAGCAGTACTTC
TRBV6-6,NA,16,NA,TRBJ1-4,CASSQGRTTTNEKLFF,TGTGCCAGCAGCCAAGGACGGACCACAACTAATGAAAAACTGTTTTTT
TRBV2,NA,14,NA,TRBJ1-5,CASSEQGPNQPQHF,TGTGCCAGCAGTGAACAGGGGCCCAATCAGCCCCAGCATTTT
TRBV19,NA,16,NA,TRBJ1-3,CASMSQRLNSGNTIYF,TGTGCCAGTATGTCTCAGAGACTTAACTCTGGAAACACCATATATTTT
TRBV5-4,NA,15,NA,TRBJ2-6,CASSLGGAGANVLTF,TGTGCCAGCAGCTTGGGGGGAGCTGGGGCCAACGTCCTGACTTTC
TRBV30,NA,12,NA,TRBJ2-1,CAWSRMGGEQFF,TGTGCCTGGAGTCGGATGGGCGGCGAGCAGTTCTTC
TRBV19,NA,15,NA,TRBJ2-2,CASSWQGSGTGELFF,TGTGCCAGTAGTTGGCAGGGGTCAGGCACCGGGGAGCTGTTTTTT
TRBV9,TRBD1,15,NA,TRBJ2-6,CASSGQGTGANVLTF,TGTGCCAGCAGCGGACAGGGAACTGGGGCCAACGTCCTGACTTTC
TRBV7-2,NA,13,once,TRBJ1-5,CASSHGRGQPQHF,TGTGCCAGCAGCCACGGTCGGGGTCAGCCCCAGCATTTT
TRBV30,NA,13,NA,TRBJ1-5,CAWSLDSRSPQHF,TGTGCCTGGAGTTTGGACTCCCGGTCGCCCCAGCATTTT
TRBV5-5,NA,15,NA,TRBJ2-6,CASSLLVSGANVLTF,TGTGCCAGCAGCCTTCTGGTCTCTGGGGCCAACGTCCTGACTTTC
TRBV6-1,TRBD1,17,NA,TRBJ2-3,CASSAEFGTASTDTQYF,TGTGCCAGCAGTGCCGAATTTGGGACAGCTAGCACAGATACGCAGTATTTT
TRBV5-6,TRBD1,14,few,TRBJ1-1,CASSGGTGDTEAFF,TGTGCCAGCAGCGGGGGGACAGGAGACACTGAAGCTTTCTTT
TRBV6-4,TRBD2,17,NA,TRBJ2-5,CASSDSKGTSGGETQYF,TGTGCCAGCAGTGACTCGAAGGGGACTAGCGGGGGAGAGACCCAGTACTTC
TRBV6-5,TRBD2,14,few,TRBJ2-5,CASSYSSGQETQYF,TGTGCCAGCAGTTATTCTAGCGGCCAAGAGACCCAGTACTTC
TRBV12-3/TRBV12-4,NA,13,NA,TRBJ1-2,CASSLGGLLGYTF,TGTGCCAGCAGTTTAGGAGGGCTCCTCGGCTACACCTTC
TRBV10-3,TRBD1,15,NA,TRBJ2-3,CAIMRTGEDTDTQYF,TGTGCCATCATGAGGACAGGGGAGGACACAGATACGCAGTATTTT
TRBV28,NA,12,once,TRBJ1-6,CASSSDNSPLHF,TGTGCCAGCAGTTCAGATAATTCACCCCTCCACTTT
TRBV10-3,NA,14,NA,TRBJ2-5,CAIRGGQPQETQYF,TGTGCCATCAGGGGAGGACAGCCGCAAGAGACCCAGTACTTC
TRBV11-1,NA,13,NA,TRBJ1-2,CASSPTGYYGYTF,TGTGCCAGCAGCCCTACAGGATACTATGGCTACACCTTC
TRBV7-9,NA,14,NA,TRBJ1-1,CASSLVSPTFEAFF,TGTGCCAGCAGCTTAGTCAGCCCGACTTTTGAAGCTTTCTTT
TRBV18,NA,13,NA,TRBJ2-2,CASSPTDTGELFF,TGTGCCAGCTCACCAACTGACACCGGGGAGCTGTTTTTT
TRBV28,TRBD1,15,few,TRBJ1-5,CASSKQGEGNQPQHF,TGTGCCAGCAGCAAACAGGGGGAGGGCAATCAGCCCCAGCATTTT
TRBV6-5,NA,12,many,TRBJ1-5,CASTGSNQPQHF,TGTGCCAGCACGGGTAGCAATCAGCCCCAGCATTTT
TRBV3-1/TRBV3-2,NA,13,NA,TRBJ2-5,CASSFGMKETQYF,TGTGCCAGCAGCTTCGGGATGAAGGAGACCCAGTACTTC
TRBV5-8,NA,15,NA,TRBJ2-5,CASSLGVAGQETQYF,TGTGCCAGCAGCTTGGGGGTAGCGGGACAGGAGACCCAGTACTTC
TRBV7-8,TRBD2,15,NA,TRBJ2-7,CASSPVSQGGYEQYF,TGTGCCAGCAGCCCGGTTTCTCAGGGAGGGTACGAGCAGTACTTC
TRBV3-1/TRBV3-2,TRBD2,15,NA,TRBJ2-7,CASSQDSLAGTLQYF,TGTGCCAGCAGCCAAGATTCTTTAGCGGGAACGCTGCAGTACTTC
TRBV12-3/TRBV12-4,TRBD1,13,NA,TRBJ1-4,CASKRRTGEKLFF,TGTGCCAGCAAGAGGAGGACAGGAGAAAAACTGTTTTTT
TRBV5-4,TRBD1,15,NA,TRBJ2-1,CASSSGDRGRNEQFF,TGTGCCAGCAGCTCCGGGGACAGGGGGCGCAATGAGCAGTTCTTC
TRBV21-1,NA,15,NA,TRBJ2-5,CASSKLRGRGETQYF,TGTGCCAGCAGCAAACTCAGGGGGCGTGGAGAGACCCAGTACTTC